The clone carrying this T cell receptor (beta chain) was counted at least ten times. Its matching antigen is unknown. PBMCs were isolated by Ficoll-Paque density gradient centrifugation, using 8 to 10 ml of fresh peripheral blood as the starting material. This entry belongs to a study of Graves' ophthalmopathy and Graves' hyperthyroidism. Broader study findings: Most expanded thyroid clonotypes above 0.001 frequency also appeared in blood.

For repertoire sequencing, the TCR beta CDR3 regions were amplified from RNA transcripts. HTBI-primed first-round RT-PCR preceded second-round multiplex PCR. Each CDR3 protein is one row after TCRdb ran MiXCR on the multiplex PCR reads. The sample has more than 300,000 distinct CDR3 sequences; about a sixth are singletons. Trimming at V came to 1 base and at J to 5 bases, leaving 7 bases not matched to a gene. This CDR3 has 17 amino acids. Looked up from germline, CDR1 is MDHEN and CDR2 is SYDVKM. The TCR originated in an adult woman with stable Graves' hyperthyroidism. Source material: peripheral blood. This rearrangement joins TRBV28 to TRBJ2-7, with 14 nucleotides matching TRBD2. The DNA of the CDR3 is TGTGCCAGCAGTTTATCCCCCGGGACTAGCGGGAGACACGAGCAGTACTTC. Translating gives CASSLSPGTSGRHEQYF.